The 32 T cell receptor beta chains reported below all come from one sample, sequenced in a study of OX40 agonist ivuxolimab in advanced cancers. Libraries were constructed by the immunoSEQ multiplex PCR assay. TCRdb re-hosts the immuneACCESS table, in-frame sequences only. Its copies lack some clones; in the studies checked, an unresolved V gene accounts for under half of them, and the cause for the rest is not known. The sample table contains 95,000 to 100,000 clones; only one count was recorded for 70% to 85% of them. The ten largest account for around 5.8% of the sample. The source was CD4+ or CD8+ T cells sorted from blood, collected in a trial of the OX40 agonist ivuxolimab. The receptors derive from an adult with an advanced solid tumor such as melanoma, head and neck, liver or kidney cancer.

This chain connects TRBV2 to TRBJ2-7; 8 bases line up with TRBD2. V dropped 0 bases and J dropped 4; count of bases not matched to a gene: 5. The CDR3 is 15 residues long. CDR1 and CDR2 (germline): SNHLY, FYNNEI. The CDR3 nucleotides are TGTGCCAGCAGTGAAGCTAGCGGGGCTATTTACGAGCAGTACTTC. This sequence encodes CASSEASGAIYEQYF.

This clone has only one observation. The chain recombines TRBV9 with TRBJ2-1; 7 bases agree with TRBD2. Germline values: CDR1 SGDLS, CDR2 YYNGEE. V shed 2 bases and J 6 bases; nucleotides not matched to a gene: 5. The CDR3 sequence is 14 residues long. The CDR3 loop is CASSVGGLSNEQFF. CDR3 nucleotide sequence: TGTGCCAGCAGCGTGGGGGGACTATCCAATGAGCAGTTCTTC.

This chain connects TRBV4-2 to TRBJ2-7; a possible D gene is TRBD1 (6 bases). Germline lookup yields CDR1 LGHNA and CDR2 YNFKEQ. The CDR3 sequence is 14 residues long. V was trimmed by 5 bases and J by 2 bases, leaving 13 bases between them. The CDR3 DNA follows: TGTGCCAGCAGCTACCACGAGGGGGCCTACGAGCAGTACTTC. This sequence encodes CASSYHEGAYEQYF.

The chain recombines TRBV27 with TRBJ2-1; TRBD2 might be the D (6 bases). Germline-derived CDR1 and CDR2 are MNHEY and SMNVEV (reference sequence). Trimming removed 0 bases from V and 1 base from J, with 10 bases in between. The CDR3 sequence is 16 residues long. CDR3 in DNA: TGTGCCAGCAGTTTATCGAGGGCGGGGTCCTACAATGAGCAGTTCTTC. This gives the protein CASSLSRAGSYNEQFF.

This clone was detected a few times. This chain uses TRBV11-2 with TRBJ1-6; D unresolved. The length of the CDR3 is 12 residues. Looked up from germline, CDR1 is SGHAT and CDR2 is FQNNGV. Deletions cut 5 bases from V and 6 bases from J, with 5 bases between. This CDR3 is CASSASNSPLHF. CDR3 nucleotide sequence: TGTGCCAGCAGCGCAAGTAATTCACCCCTCCACTTT.

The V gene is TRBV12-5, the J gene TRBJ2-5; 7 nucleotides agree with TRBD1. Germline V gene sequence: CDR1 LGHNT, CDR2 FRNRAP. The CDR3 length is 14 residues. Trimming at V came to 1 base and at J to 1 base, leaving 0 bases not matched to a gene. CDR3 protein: CASGLGQGQETQYF. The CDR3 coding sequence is TGTGCTAGTGGTTTGGGACAGGGCCAAGAGACCCAGTACTTC.

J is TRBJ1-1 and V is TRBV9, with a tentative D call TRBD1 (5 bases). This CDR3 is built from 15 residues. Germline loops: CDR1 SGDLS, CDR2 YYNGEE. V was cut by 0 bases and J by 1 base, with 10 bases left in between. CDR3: CASSVGGHWNTEAFF. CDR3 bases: TGTGCCAGCAGCGTAGGAGGACACTGGAACACTGAAGCTTTCTTT.

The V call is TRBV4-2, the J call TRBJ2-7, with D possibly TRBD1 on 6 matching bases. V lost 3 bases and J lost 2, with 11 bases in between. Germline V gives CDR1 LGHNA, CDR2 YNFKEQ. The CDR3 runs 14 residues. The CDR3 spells CASSQARTAYEQYF. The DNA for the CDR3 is TGTGCCAGCAGCCAGGCAAGGACAGCCTACGAGCAGTACTTC.

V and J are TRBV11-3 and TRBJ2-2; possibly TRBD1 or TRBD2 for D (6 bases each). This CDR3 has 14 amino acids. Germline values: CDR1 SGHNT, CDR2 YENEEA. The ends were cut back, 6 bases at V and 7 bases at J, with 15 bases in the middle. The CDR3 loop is CASSEGGLDGELFF. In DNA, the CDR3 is TGTGCCAGCAGTGAAGGGGGGCTGGACGGGGAGCTGTTTTTT.

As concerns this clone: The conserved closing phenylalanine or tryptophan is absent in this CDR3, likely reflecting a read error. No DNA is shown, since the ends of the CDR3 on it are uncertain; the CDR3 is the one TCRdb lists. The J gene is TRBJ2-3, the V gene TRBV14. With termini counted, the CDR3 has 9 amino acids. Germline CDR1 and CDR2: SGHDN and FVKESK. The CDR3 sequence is CASSRPRAL.

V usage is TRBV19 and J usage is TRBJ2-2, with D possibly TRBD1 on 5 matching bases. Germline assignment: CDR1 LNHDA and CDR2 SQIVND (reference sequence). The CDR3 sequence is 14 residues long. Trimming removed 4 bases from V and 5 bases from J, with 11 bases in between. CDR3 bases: TGTGCCAGTAGTACAGTAACAGGAACCGGGGAGCTGTTTTTT. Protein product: CASSTVTGTGELFF.

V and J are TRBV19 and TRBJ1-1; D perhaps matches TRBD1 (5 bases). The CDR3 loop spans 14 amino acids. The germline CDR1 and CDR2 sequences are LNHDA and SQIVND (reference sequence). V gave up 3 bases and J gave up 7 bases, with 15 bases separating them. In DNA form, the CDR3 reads TGTGCCAGTAGTATGGTAGGGGATAAGGGTGAAGCTTTCTTT. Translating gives CASSMVGDKGEAFF. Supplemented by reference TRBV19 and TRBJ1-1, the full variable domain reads DGGITQSPKYLFRKEGQNVTLSCEQNLNHDAMYWYRQDPGQGLRLIYYSQIVNDFQKGDIAEGYSVSREKKESFPLTVTSAQKNPTAFYLCASSMVGDKGEAFFGQGTRLTVV.

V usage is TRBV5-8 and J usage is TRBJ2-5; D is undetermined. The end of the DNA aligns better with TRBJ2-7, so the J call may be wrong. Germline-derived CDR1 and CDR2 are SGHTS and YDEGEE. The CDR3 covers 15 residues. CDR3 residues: CASSPHRWPRYEQYF. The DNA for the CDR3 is TGTGCCAGCAGCCCCCATAGGTGGCCCCGCTACGAGCAGTACTTC.

CDR3 loop: CASSQMGTEDFGNTIYF. CDR3 DNA: TGCGCCAGCAGCCAAATGGGGACAGAAGATTTTGGAAACACCATATATTTT. The V and J genes are TRBV4-3 and TRBJ1-3, with 7 nucleotides matching TRBD1. Germline CDR1 reads LGHNA; CDR2 reads YSLEER. V gave up 2 bases and J gave up 3 bases; unmatched junction bases: 10. The CDR3 loop spans 17 amino acids.

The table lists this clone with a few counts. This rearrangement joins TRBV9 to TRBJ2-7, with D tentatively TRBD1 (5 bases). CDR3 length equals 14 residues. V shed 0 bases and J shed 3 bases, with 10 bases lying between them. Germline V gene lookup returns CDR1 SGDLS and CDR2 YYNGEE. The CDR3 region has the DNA TGTGCCAGCAGCGTAGGCGAAGGGGTCTACGAGCAGTACTTC. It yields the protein CASSVGEGVYEQYF.

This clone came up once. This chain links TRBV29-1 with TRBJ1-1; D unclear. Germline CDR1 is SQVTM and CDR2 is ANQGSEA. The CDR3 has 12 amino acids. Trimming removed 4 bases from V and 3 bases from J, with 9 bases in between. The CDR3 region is CSVGQSHTEAFF. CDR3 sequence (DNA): TGCAGCGTTGGTCAGAGTCACACTGAAGCTTTCTTT.

The CDR3 DNA sequence: TGTGCCAGCAGCTTTGTAGGGGGACTGGAGGGATACACCATATATTTT. It specifies CASSFVGGLEGYTIYF. V gene TRBV7-9 combines with J gene TRBJ1-3; D might be TRBD1 (6 bases). Germline CDR1 reads SEHNR; CDR2 reads FQNEAQ (reference sequence). The CDR3 runs 16 residues. Trimming took 3 bases from V and 8 from J, leaving 20 bases between them.

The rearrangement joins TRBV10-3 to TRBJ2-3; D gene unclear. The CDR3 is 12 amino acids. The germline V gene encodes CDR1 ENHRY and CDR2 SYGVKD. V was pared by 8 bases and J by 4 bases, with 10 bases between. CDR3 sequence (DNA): TGTGCCATCGGGCCTAGGTCAGATACGCAGTATTTT. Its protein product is CAIGPRSDTQYF.

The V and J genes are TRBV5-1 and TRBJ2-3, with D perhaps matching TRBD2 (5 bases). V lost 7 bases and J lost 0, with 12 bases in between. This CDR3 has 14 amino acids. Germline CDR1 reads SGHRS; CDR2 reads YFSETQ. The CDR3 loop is CASRPSGSTDTQYF. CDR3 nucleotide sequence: TGCGCCAGCCGTCCCAGCGGTAGCACAGATACGCAGTATTTT.

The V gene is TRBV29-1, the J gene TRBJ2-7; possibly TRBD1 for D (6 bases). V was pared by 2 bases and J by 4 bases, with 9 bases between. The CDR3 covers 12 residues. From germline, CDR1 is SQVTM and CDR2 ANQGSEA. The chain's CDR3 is CSVETGRYEQYF. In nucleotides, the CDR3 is TGCAGCGTTGAAACAGGGCGGTACGAGCAGTACTTC.

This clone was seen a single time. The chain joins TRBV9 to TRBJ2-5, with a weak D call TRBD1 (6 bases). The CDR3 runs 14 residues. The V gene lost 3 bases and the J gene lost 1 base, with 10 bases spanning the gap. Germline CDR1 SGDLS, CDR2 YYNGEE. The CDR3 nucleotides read TGTGCCAGCAGCGAAGGACAGATCCAAGAGACCCAGTACTTC. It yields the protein CASSEGQIQETQYF.

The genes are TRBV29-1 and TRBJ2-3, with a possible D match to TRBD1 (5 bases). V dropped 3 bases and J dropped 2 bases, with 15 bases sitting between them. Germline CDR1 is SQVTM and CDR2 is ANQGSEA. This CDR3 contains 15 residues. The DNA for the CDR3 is TGCAGCGTTGATCTCTCGACAGCCCCCACAGATACGCAGTATTTT. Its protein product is CSVDLSTAPTDTQYF.

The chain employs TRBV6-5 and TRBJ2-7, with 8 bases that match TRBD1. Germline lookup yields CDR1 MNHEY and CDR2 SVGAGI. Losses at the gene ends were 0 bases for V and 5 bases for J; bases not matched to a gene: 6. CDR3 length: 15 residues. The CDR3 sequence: CASSYSPGGMNEQYF. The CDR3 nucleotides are TGTGCCAGCAGTTACTCTCCAGGGGGCATGAACGAGCAGTACTTC.

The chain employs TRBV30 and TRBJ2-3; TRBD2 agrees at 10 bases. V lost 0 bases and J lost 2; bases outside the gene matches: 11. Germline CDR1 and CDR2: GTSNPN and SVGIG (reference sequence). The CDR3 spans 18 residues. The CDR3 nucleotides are TGTGCCTGGAGTGTATTTCCAGCGGGGGGGGGATCCACAGATACGCAGTATTTT. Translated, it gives CAWSVFPAGGGSTDTQYF.

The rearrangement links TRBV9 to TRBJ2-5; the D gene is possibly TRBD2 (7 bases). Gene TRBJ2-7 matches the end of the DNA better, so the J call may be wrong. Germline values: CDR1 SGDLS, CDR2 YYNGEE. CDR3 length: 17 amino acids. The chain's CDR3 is CASSLRPLTGGPYEQYF. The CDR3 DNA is TGTGCCAGCAGCTTGAGACCCCTAACGGGGGGCCCCTACGAGCAGTACTTC.

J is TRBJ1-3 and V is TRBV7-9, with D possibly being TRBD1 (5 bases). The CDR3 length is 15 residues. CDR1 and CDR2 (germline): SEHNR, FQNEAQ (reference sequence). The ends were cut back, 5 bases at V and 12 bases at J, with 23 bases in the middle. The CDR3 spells CASSITGRDPPGIYF. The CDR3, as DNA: TGTGCCAGCAGCATAACCGGCAGGGATCCGCCCGGCATATATTTT. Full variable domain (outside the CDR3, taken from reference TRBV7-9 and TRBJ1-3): DTGVSQNPRHKITKRGQNVTFRCDPISEHNRLYWYRQTLGQGPEFLTYFQNEAQLEKSRLLSDRFSAERPKGSFSTLEIQRTEQGDSAMYLCASSITGRDPPGIYFGEGSWLTVV.

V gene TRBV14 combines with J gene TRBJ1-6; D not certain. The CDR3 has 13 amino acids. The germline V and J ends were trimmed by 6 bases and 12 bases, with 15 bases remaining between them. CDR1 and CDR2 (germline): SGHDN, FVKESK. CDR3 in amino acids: CASRMGRREPLHF. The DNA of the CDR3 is TGTGCCAGCAGGATGGGTCGTCGAGAACCCCTCCACTTT.

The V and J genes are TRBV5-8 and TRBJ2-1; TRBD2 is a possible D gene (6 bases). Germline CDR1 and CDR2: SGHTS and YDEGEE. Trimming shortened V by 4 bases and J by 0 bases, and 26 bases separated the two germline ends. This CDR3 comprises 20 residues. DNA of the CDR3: TGTGCCAGCAGCCCCCGGGGACTTACAGAAGGTCCTAGCTCCTACAATGAGCAGTTCTTC. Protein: CASSPRGLTEGPSSYNEQFF.

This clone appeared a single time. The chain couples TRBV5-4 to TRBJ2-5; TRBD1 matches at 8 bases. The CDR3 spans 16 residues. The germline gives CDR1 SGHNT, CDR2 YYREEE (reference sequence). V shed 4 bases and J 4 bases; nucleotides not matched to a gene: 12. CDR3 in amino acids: CASSLSGGALRETQYF. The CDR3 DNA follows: TGTGCCAGCAGCCTATCAGGGGGCGCTTTACGAGAGACCCAGTACTTC.

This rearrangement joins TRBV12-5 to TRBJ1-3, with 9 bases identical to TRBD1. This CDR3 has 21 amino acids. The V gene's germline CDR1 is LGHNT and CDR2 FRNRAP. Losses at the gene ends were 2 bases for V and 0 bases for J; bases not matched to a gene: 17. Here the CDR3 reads CASGLPAQGALDLISGNTIYF. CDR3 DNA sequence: TGTGCTAGTGGTTTGCCCGCACAGGGGGCGTTGGACCTCATCTCTGGAAACACCATATATTTT.

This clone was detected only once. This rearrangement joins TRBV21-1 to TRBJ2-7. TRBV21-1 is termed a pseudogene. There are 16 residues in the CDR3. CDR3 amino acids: CASSKADPREIYEQYF. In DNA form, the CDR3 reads TGTGCCAGCAGCAAAGCGGATCCCCGCGAGATCTACGAGCAGTACTTC.

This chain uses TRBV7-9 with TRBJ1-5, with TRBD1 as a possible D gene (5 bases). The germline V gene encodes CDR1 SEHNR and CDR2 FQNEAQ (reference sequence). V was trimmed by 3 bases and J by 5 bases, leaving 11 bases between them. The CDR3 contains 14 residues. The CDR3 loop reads CASSFGQKDQPQHF. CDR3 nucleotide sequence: TGTGCCAGCAGCTTTGGACAAAAAGATCAGCCCCAGCATTTT.